This T cell receptor beta chain is from a study of T-cell reconstitution after alpha-beta-depleted transplantation in children. V lost 3 bases, J lost 8 bases, and 8 bases lay in between. The CDR3 contains 12 residues. This clonotype showed up many times. Preparation of the TCRbeta library involved a method that used unique molecular identifiers. TCRdb reprocessed the PCR reads via MiXCR and lists one record per CDR3 protein. The repertoire has about 300,000 distinct CDR3 sequences, around 10% of them found once; the top ten carry approximately 7%. The input for sequencing was PBMCs, taken before TCRalphabeta/CD19-depleted stem cell transplant. The source is a boy less than two years old with acute myeloid leukemia, due to receive a stem cell transplant. V usage is TRBV12-3 or TRBV12-4 and J usage is TRBJ1-5, with a possible D match to TRBD1 (6 bases). This CDR3 is CASSLGGEPQHF. CDR3 bases: TGTGCCAGCAGTTTGGGGGGCGAGCCCCAGCATTTT.